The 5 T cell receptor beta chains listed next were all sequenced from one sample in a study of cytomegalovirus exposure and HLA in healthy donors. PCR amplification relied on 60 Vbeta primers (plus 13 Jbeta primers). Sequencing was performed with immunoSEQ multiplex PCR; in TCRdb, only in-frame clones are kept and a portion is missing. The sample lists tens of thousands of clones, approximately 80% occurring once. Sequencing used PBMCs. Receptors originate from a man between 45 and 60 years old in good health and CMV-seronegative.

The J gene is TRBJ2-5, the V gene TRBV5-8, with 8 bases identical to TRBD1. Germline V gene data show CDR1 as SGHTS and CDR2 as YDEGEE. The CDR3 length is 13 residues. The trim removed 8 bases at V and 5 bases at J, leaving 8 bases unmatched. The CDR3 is CASRAGGRETQYF. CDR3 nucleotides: TGTGCCAGTAGGGCAGGGGGCAGGGAGACCCAGTACTTC.

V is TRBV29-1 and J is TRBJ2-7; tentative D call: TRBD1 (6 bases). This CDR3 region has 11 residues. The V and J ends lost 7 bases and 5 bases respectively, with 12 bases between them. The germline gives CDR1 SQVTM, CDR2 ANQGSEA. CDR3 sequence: CSGGDTHEQYF. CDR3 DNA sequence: TGCAGCGGAGGGGACACCCACGAGCAGTACTTC.

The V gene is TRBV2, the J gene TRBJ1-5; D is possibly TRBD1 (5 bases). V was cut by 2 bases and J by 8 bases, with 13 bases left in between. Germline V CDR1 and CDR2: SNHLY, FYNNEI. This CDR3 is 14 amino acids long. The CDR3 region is CASSEQGREEPQHF. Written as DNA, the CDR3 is TGTGCCAGCAGTGAACAGGGACGGGAGGAGCCCCAGCATTTT.

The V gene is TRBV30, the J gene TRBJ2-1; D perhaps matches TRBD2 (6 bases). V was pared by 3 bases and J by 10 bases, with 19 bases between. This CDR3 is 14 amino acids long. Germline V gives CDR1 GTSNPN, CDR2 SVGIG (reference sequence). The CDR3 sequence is CAWSPGLERGEQFF. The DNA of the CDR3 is TGTGCCTGGAGCCCGGGACTTGAACGGGGGGAGCAGTTCTTC.

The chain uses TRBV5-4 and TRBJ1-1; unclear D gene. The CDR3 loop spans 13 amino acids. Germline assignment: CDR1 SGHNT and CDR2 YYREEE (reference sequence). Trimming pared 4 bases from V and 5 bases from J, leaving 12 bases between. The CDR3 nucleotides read TGTGCCAGCAGCCCTAGAGGAAGGACTGAAGCTTTCTTT. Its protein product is CASSPRGRTEAFF.